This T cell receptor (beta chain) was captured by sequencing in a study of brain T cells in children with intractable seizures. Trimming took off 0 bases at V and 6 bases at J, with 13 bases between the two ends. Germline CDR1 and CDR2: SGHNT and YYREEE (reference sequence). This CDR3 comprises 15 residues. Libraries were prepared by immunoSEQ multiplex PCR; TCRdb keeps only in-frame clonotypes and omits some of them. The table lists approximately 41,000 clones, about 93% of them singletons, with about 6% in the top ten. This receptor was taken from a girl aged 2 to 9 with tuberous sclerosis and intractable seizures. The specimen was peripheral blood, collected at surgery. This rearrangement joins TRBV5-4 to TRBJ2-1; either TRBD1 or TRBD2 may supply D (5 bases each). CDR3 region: CASSLAEPGPNEQFF. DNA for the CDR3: TGTGCCAGCAGCTTGGCAGAACCGGGGCCCAATGAGCAGTTCTTC.